What follows are 10 T cell receptor beta chains derived from one specimen sequenced in a study of T cell responses to AZD1222 COVID-19 vaccine. This table comes from immunoSEQ multiplex PCR, and its TCRdb copy is limited to in-frame clones, with some not included. The data show some 200,000 clones, over 85% seen once. The input for sequencing was peripheral blood, taken on day 0 of AZD1222 vaccination. The receptors stem from an adult in good health.

V gene TRBV30 combines with J gene TRBJ1-6, with TRBD1 identical over 7 bases. The CDR3 covers 12 residues. Germline V gene lookup returns CDR1 GTSNPN and CDR2 SVGIG (reference sequence). Germline trimming cut 5 bases from V and 9 bases from J; bases unmatched to any gene: 4. The CDR3 region is CAWDRVFSPLHF. As DNA, the CDR3 is TGTGCCTGGGACAGGGTTTTTTCACCCCTCCACTTT.

CDR3 DNA sequence: TGTGCCAGCACCTCTGACAGGGAGTTTAGCGGCTACACCTTC. Its translation: CASTSDREFSGYTF. The rearrangement links TRBV25-1 to TRBJ1-2; 7 bases are a match to TRBD1. The CDR3 sequence is 14 residues long. Germline CDR1 MGHDK, CDR2 SYGVNS. V was pared by 7 bases and J by 8 bases, with 13 bases of the junction left unmatched.

The chain combines TRBV19 with TRBJ1-2; TRBD1 might be the D (6 bases). Trimming stripped 7 bases from V and 4 bases from J, with 22 bases between. Looked up from germline, CDR1 is LNHDA and CDR2 is SQIVND (reference sequence). The CDR3 is made up of 16 amino acids. The CDR3 spells CASKRVGQKASYGYTF. CDR3 DNA sequence: TGTGCCAGTAAAAGGGTAGGACAGAAAGCCAGCTATGGCTACACCTTC.

This chain joins TRBV29-1 and TRBJ2-1; no clear D gene. The CDR3 has 13 amino acids. Per the germline V gene, CDR1 is SQVTM and CDR2 is ANQGSEA. V lost 5 bases and J 6 bases, leaving 14 bases between the germline ends. Written as DNA, the CDR3 is TGCAGCGTTTTCCCGGAAGCATTCAATGAGCAGTTCTTC. Translation gives CSVFPEAFNEQFF.

This chain links TRBV9 with TRBJ1-1; 7 positions match TRBD1. There are 15 residues in the CDR3. The trim removed 3 bases at V and 1 base at J, leaving 6 bases unmatched. Germline CDR1 reads SGDLS; CDR2 reads YYNGEE. The CDR3 nucleotides read TGTGCCAGCAGCGGACAGGGTCATAGGAACACTGAAGCTTTCTTT. The encoded protein is CASSGQGHRNTEAFF.

The chain links TRBV19 to TRBJ1-5, with D maybe TRBD1 (5 bases). Trimming pared 5 bases from V and 1 base from J, leaving 18 bases between. Per the germline V gene, CDR1 is LNHDA and CDR2 is SQIVND (reference sequence). CDR3 length: 17 residues. CDR3 in DNA: TGTGCCAGTAGTGGGGCCGAGGGCTTTTCCAGCAATCAGCCCCAGCATTTT. This codes for CASSGAEGFSSNQPQHF.

V gene TRBV6-5 combines with J gene TRBJ2-1; no reliable D call. Germline V gene lookup returns CDR1 MNHEY and CDR2 SVGAGI. The CDR3 length is 13 residues. The V gene lost 7 bases and the J gene lost 5 bases, with 12 bases spanning the gap. CDR3 region: CASNGRVDNEQFF. Here the CDR3 DNA reads TGTGCCAGCAACGGTCGAGTCGACAATGAGCAGTTCTTC.

The chain carries TRBV7-6 and TRBJ2-5, with TRBD1 identical over 8 bases. This CDR3 region has 16 residues. V lost 2 bases and J lost 5; bases outside the gene matches: 10. CDR1 SGHVS and CDR2 FNYEAQ come from the germline V gene. CDR3 sequence (DNA): TGTGCCAGCAGCTTACTCGGGACAGGAGTCGACGAGACCCAGTACTTC. Translated, it gives CASSLLGTGVDETQYF.

J is TRBJ1-1 and V is TRBV6-1; D might be TRBD1 (5 bases). CDR1 MNHNS and CDR2 SASEGT come from the germline V gene. V was trimmed by 1 base and J by 2 bases, leaving 11 bases between them. The CDR3 totals 15 residues. The CDR3 reads CASSEVPGGNTEAFF. CDR3 in DNA: TGTGCCAGCAGTGAAGTTCCGGGGGGAAACACTGAAGCTTTCTTT.

This clone occurred once. V and J are TRBV2 and TRBJ2-4; D is possibly TRBD1 (5 bases). The CDR3 has 14 amino acids. CDR1 SNHLY and CDR2 FYNNEI come from the germline V gene. The V end lost 7 bases, the J end lost 1 base, and 11 bases lay between the germline ends. In DNA, the CDR3 is TGTGCCAGCATGGCAGGGCCGGCCAAAAACATTCAGTACTTC. This gives the protein CASMAGPAKNIQYF.